These 23 T cell receptor beta chains were sequenced from one sample in a study of CD8 T cells in ankylosing spondylitis. MiXCR, applied by TCRdb to the 5' RACE reads, yields one record per CDR3 protein. Of approximately 13,000 distinct CDR3 sequences in the sample, more than 2.5% were seen once. The sequencing input was blood, either unsorted or a sorted T cell fraction (not recorded which). The receptors were gathered from a male donor with ankylosing spondylitis or in good health (not recorded which).

In this sample, this clonotype turned up many times. The chain carries TRBV9 and TRBJ2-3, with 7 positions matching TRBD2. The CDR3 sequence is 16 residues long. The junction had 4 bases not matched to a gene; V was cut back by 0 bases and J by 0 bases. The germline gives CDR1 SGDLS, CDR2 YYNGEE. The CDR3 is CASSVGLATSTDTQYF. The CDR3 DNA follows: TGTGCCAGCAGCGTAGGACTAGCCACTAGCACAGATACGCAGTATTTT.

This clonotype has a count of ten or more. V is TRBV9 and J is TRBJ2-3; D uncertain. This CDR3 contains 13 residues. The V end was cut by 0 bases, the J end by 7 bases, with 9 bases between. The germline V gene encodes CDR1 SGDLS and CDR2 YYNGEE. This chain's CDR3 is CASSVVLTHTQYF. CDR3 bases: TGTGCCAGCAGCGTAGTGCTGACCCATACGCAGTATTTT. Drawing the rest from reference TRBV9 and TRBJ2-3, the complete variable domain is DSGVTQTPKHLITATGQRVTLRCSPRSGDLSVYWYQQSLDQGLQFLIQYYNGEERAKGNILERFSAQQFPDLHSELNLSSLELGDSALYFCASSVVLTHTQYFGPGTRLTVL.

Sample share makes this clonotype medium-sized. This sequence joins TRBV9 and TRBJ2-1, with D unclear. Germline V gives CDR1 SGDLS, CDR2 YYNGEE. Trimming removed 4 bases at V and 9 bases at J, with 14 bases between. The CDR3 runs to 13 residues. The CDR3 loop reads CASSPWTSSEQFF. DNA of the CDR3: TGTGCCAGCAGCCCTTGGACGAGCAGTGAGCAGTTCTTC.

This clonotype was detected ten times or more. CDR3 sequence (DNA): TGTGCCAGCAGCCCTCAATCTGCGGCAGAGTACGAGCAGTACTTC. Its protein is CASSPQSAAEYEQYF. The rearrangement joins TRBV9 to TRBJ2-7; D remains ambiguous. Germline V gene lookup returns CDR1 SGDLS and CDR2 YYNGEE. This CDR3 is 15 amino acids long. The V end was cut by 4 bases, the J end by 4 bases, with 18 bases between.

This clonotype was seen repeatedly, ten times or more. CDR3 sequence reads: CASSVGVLLNTGELFF. CDR3 DNA: TGTGCCAGCAGCGTAGGGGTCCTCTTGAACACCGGGGAGCTGTTTTTT. The rearrangement uses TRBV9 and TRBJ2-2, with D hard to call. Trimming shortened V by 0 bases and J by 1 base, and 10 bases separated the two germline ends. Germline CDR1 reads SGDLS; CDR2 reads YYNGEE. The CDR3 contains 16 residues.

In its sample, this clonotype was seen many times. The rearrangement uses TRBV9 and TRBJ2-5, with D uncertain. The CDR3 contains 16 residues. The germline V and J ends were trimmed by 0 bases and 3 bases, with 15 bases remaining between them. CDR1 is SGDLS, CDR2 YYNGEE, per germline. CDR3: CASSVATNSDKETQYF. The CDR3 region has the DNA TGTGCCAGCAGCGTAGCTACAAACAGCGATAAAGAGACCCAGTACTTC.

There are many counts of this clonotype. DNA of the CDR3: TGTGCCAGCAGCGGGATAACAGAGACCCAGTACTTC. It encodes CASSGITETQYF. V usage is TRBV9 and J usage is TRBJ2-5; the D is unclear. Germline V CDR1 and CDR2: SGDLS, YYNGEE. V lost 3 bases and J lost 4, with 7 bases in between. The CDR3 runs 12 residues.

This clonotype was observed many times. This chain uses TRBV9 with TRBJ2-6, with a possible D match to TRBD2 (6 bases). In germline, CDR1 is SGDLS, CDR2 YYNGEE. V lost 0 bases and J lost 2, with 9 bases in between. The CDR3 extends over 16 amino acids. CDR3 loop: CASSVAWRAGANVLTF. For the CDR3, the DNA is TGTGCCAGCAGCGTAGCTTGGAGGGCTGGGGCCAACGTCCTGACTTTC.

This clonotype was counted ten times or more. This chain joins TRBV9 and TRBJ2-1; D may be TRBD1 (5 bases). The germline V gene encodes CDR1 SGDLS and CDR2 YYNGEE. With 0 bases removed from V and 9 bases from J, the gap between germline ends came to 16 bases. The length of the CDR3 is 15 residues. This CDR3 reads CASSVGLYQGGEQFF. CDR3 nucleotides: TGTGCCAGCAGCGTAGGTCTGTATCAGGGTGGTGAGCAGTTCTTC.

This clonotype was counted at least ten times. The V call is TRBV9, the J call TRBJ1-6; possibly TRBD1 for D (5 bases). The CDR3 runs to 15 residues. Trimming took 3 bases from V and 10 from J, leaving 17 bases between them. Germline V gene sequence: CDR1 SGDLS, CDR2 YYNGEE. The CDR3 region is CASSGGTPGGSPLHF. The CDR3 nucleotides are TGTGCCAGCAGCGGGGGGACTCCCGGGGGGTCACCCCTCCACTTT.

In its sample, this clonotype was seen many times. CDR3 sequence reads: CASSVGLAGVGGSTDTQYF. CDR3 nucleotides: TGTGCCAGCAGCGTGGGACTAGCGGGAGTAGGGGGTAGCACAGATACGCAGTATTTT. The chain couples TRBV9 to TRBJ2-3; 14 bases match TRBD2. The germline gives CDR1 SGDLS, CDR2 YYNGEE. J was trimmed by 0 bases and V by 2 bases; bases with no gene match: 8. This CDR3 contains 19 residues.

This clonotype was detected ten times or more. The J gene is TRBJ2-3, the V gene TRBV9; 9 bases align to TRBD2. With V trimmed by 0 bases and J by 4 bases, 6 bases remained unmatched. The CDR3 consists of 16 residues. CDR1 and CDR2 (germline): SGDLS, YYNGEE. The CDR3 protein is CASSVVSGRGADTQYF. The CDR3 nucleotides read TGTGCCAGCAGCGTAGTTAGCGGGAGAGGCGCAGATACGCAGTATTTT.

The table lists this clonotype with many counts. This sequence joins TRBV9 and TRBJ2-1; 9 bases map to TRBD1. CDR3 size: 16 residues. Germline trimming cut 2 bases from V and 1 base from J; bases unmatched to any gene: 4. Germline CDR1 SGDLS, CDR2 YYNGEE. The CDR3 region is CASSVYGTGSYNEQFF. The CDR3 nucleotides are TGTGCCAGCAGCGTTTACGGGACAGGGTCCTACAATGAGCAGTTCTTC.

The chain is built from TRBV9 and TRBJ2-2; either TRBD1 or TRBD2 may fit D (6 bases each). The CDR3 covers 16 residues. The V end lost 4 bases, the J end lost 5 bases, and 18 bases lay between the germline ends. Germline V gene lookup returns CDR1 SGDLS and CDR2 YYNGEE. The CDR3 sequence is CASSPRRGPQTGELFF. The CDR3 DNA sequence: TGTGCCAGCAGCCCACGCCGGGGGCCCCAGACCGGGGAGCTGTTTTTT.

This clonotype occurred many times. The J gene is TRBJ2-1, the V gene TRBV9, with D possibly being TRBD1 (5 bases). Trimming stripped 0 bases from V and 8 bases from J, with 6 bases between. CDR1 is SGDLS, CDR2 YYNGEE, per germline. The CDR3 covers 12 residues. Here the CDR3 reads CASSVVGDEQFF. The CDR3 DNA is TGTGCCAGCAGCGTAGTAGGGGATGAGCAGTTCTTC.

This clonotype was picked up many times. This sequence joins TRBV9 and TRBJ1-3, with D maybe TRBD1 (5 bases). The CDR3 totals 18 residues. Between the trimmed V and J ends, which lost 3 bases and 2 bases, there was a span of 21 bases. Germline V gene data show CDR1 as SGDLS and CDR2 as YYNGEE. The CDR3 protein is CASSDVGGSGGAGNTIYF. The CDR3 DNA is TGTGCCAGCAGCGACGTAGGTGGGAGCGGGGGGGCTGGAAACACCATATATTTT.

Ten or more counts support this clonotype. V usage is TRBV9 and J usage is TRBJ2-3, with TRBD2 matching over 10 bases. The CDR3 covers 16 residues. CDR1 SGDLS and CDR2 YYNGEE come from the germline V gene. V gave up 3 bases and J gave up 1 base; unmatched junction bases: 5. CDR3 sequence: CASSELLAGGTDTQYF. The CDR3 DNA sequence: TGTGCCAGCAGCGAACTCCTAGCGGGAGGCACAGATACGCAGTATTTT.

This clonotype has at least ten counts. The chain links TRBV9 to TRBJ2-4, with 10 bases aligning to TRBD2. Germline loops: CDR1 SGDLS, CDR2 YYNGEE. This CDR3 is 15 amino acids long. Trimming took 0 bases from V and 6 from J; bases not matched to a gene: 3. The CDR3 nucleotides are TGTGCCAGCAGCGTAGCATTAGCGGGAGGAAACATTCAGTACTTC. As protein: CASSVALAGGNIQYF.

This clonotype was observed many times. This chain connects TRBV9 to TRBJ1-6; D unclear. The germline CDR1 and CDR2 sequences are SGDLS and YYNGEE. The CDR3 runs 15 residues. Trimming took off 3 bases at V and 8 bases at J, with 15 bases between the two ends. This chain's CDR3 is CASSASLPGDSPLHF. The CDR3 nucleotides are TGTGCCAGCAGCGCCTCACTGCCGGGTGATTCACCCCTCCACTTT.

This clonotype appeared many times. This chain joins TRBV9 and TRBJ2-1; 7 bases map to TRBD1. Germline CDR1 is SGDLS and CDR2 is YYNGEE. The junction had 12 bases not matched to a gene; V was cut back by 4 bases and J by 5 bases. This CDR3 is built from 16 residues. The CDR3 region is CASSSAGTAIDNEQFF. The CDR3 region has the DNA TGTGCCAGCAGCTCAGCCGGGACAGCAATAGACAATGAGCAGTTCTTC.

J is TRBJ2-7 and V is TRBV9; D uncertain. CDR1 and CDR2 from the germline V gene are SGDLS and YYNGEE. The CDR3 extends over 15 amino acids. V was pared by 0 bases and J by 0 bases, with 10 bases between. CDR3 in DNA: TGTGCCAGCAGCGTAGGTGGTGCGGACTCCTACGAGCAGTACTTC. The encoded protein is CASSVGGADSYEQYF.

This clonotype occurred many times. The chain couples TRBV9 to TRBJ2-3; TRBD2 matches at 8 bases. From germline, CDR1 is SGDLS and CDR2 YYNGEE. This CDR3 has 15 residues. J lost 2 bases, V lost 3 bases, and 5 bases had no gene match. The CDR3 DNA follows: TGTGCCAGCAGCGGCACGGGGGGGAACACAGATACGCAGTATTTT. It yields the protein CASSGTGGNTDTQYF.

This clonotype was counted ten times or more. The chain uses TRBV9 and TRBJ1-5, with D maybe TRBD1 (5 bases). V dropped 3 bases and J dropped 3 bases, with 16 bases sitting between them. The CDR3 contains 16 residues. CDR1 and CDR2 (germline): SGDLS, YYNGEE. The CDR3 sequence: CASSENEGLPNQPQHF. Written as DNA, the CDR3 is TGTGCCAGCAGCGAGAACGAGGGGCTGCCCAATCAGCCCCAGCATTTT.